One and the same sample provided the 7 T cell receptor beta chains below, sequenced in a study of monozygotic twins with inflammatory bowel disease. TCRdb re-called the 5' RACE reads, yielding one record per CDR3 amino acid sequence without DNA. The table counts 330,000 or so distinct CDR3 sequences; over 2% lies in the top ten. Sequenced: blood. The receptors originated from a human donor with ulcerative colitis or Crohn's disease, or a healthy co-twin of an affected twin (not recorded which).

This rearrangement joins TRBV12-3 or TRBV12-4 to TRBJ2-2; the TRBD1 assignment by TCRdb is unverifiable without DNA. There are 14 residues in the CDR3. The CDR3 region is CASTDRTPHGELFF.

The V call is TRBV20-1, the J call TRBJ1-6; there is no DNA to check the TCRdb D call of TRBD1. Germline-derived CDR1 and CDR2 are DFQATT and SNEGSKA (reference sequence). CDR3 length: 15 amino acids. CDR3 sequence: CSAPLQVYDNSPLHF.

The chain couples TRBV28 to TRBJ2-7; checking the TCRdb D call of TRBD1 is not possible without DNA. Germline loops: CDR1 MDHEN, CDR2 SYDVKM. This CDR3 spans 14 amino acids. CDR3 region: CASNRQGRSYEQYF.

The V gene is TRBV6-1, the J gene TRBJ1-2. The CDR3 is made up of 14 amino acids. Germline V CDR1 and CDR2: MNHNS, SASEGT. CDR3 in amino acids: CASGVAGTNYGYTF.

The chain employs TRBV7-9 and TRBJ1-1; TCRdb returns TRBD1, unconfirmable since there is no DNA. The CDR3 consists of 16 residues. The germline V gene has CDR1 SEHNR and CDR2 FQNEAQ (reference sequence). CDR3 residues: CASSPPRQGMNTEAFF.

This chain connects TRBV7-9 to TRBJ1-5; without DNA, the TCRdb call of TRBD1 cannot be checked. Germline V gene data show CDR1 as SEHNR and CDR2 as FQNEAQ (reference sequence). CDR3 length: 14 amino acids. CDR3 in amino acids: CASSPRGSNQPQHF.

This rearrangement joins TRBV20-1 to TRBJ1-1; the TCRdb D gene call, TRBD1, has no DNA to confirm it. This CDR3 comprises 14 residues. Germline assignment: CDR1 DFQATT and CDR2 SNEGSKA (reference sequence). This chain's CDR3 is CSVITDQGDTEAFF.